The sequence of this T cell receptor beta chain was determined in a study of T cells in Graves' hyperthyroidism and ophthalmopathy (dated by TCRdb to 2018 to 2020). Concerning the study at large: Peripheral blood samples were taken at initial diagnosis, before any treatment was given. Prospective prediction of ophthalmopathy was tested in an independent validation cohort of 18 to 20 hyperthyroidism patients and roughly 16 patients who later progressed to ophthalmopathy. Once sampling was done, hyperthyroidism patients were given methimazole at a starting dose of 30 mg daily, whereas ophthalmopathy patients were given high-dose intravenous methylprednisolone. TCR Vbeta CDR3 sequencing of 135 peripheral blood samples (under 45 ophthalmopathy, over 70 hyperthyroidism and some 17 progressor patients) is reported in the paper. To identify distinguishing TCR V-J signatures, a discovery cohort of 95 to 100 patients was used, comprising 40 to 45 with Graves' ophthalmopathy and around 60 with stable Graves' hyperthyroidism. In about six Graves' hyperthyroidism patients, the study also compared T-cell repertoires from thyroid tissue with T-cell repertoires from blood. The 100 discovery patients were divided at random into training and test sets in a 7:3 ratio. Paper-wide results and their limitations: Most expanded thyroid clonotypes (frequency above 0.001) were also detected in blood, a finding suggesting that blood repertoires may reflect thyroid immune responses. Sample size was not statistically predetermined, and investigators were not blinded to group allocation. During validation, the model predicted progression to ophthalmopathy a median of roughly 7.1 months ahead of onset, with more than 60% sensitivity and about 72% specificity. A 13 V-J signature model separated ophthalmopathy from stable hyperthyroidism, with approximately 87% sensitivity and about 81% specificity in cross-validation and 80%/75% in testing.

This clonotype has ten or more counts. The clone's antigen remains unknown. Nothing much larger sits one base from this clone, and base qualities are not available. The TCR beta CDR3 regions were amplified from the RNA transcripts. A first-round RT-PCR of the TCR CDR3 used the HTBI primer set with the Qiagen OneStep RT-PCR kit. A second multiplex PCR round built the libraries, followed by size selection and purification. Paired-end sequencing of the libraries was performed with 100 bp reads on an Illumina HiSeq2000. The authors' analysis ran thus. SOAPnuke was used to process the raw data, with reads discarded if the reads contained adapters or uncalled bases, had a mean Phred below 15, or lacked an exact constant-primer or identifier match. COPE v1.2.5 was used to merge the high-quality paired reads, and each unique nucleotide sequence was defined as a clonotype. MiTCR v1.1 was used to align clonotypes to the IMGT TRBV, TRBD and TRBJ reference segments. The analysis was restricted to V-J combinations with a frequency above 0.0001, which together covered roughly 99% of the repertoires. A TCS score was defined as the ratio of F50 (clonal expansion) to E x V (chaos), with BLOSUM62-based TCRdist applied between CDR3 peptides within each V-J. Welch's t-statistics and random forest reduced 500 to 550 V-J features to under 15, which were used in a naive Bayes classifier (R e1071). TCRdb trimmed public reads at Q25 via fastp, called clones via MiXCR and kept in-frame beta chains. Records with the same CDR3 protein are collapsed into one entry carrying the most frequent genes and DNA. These V and J calls derive from TCRdb rather than the authors' analysis. The sample data list roughly 400,000 distinct CDR3 sequences, and roughly an eighth of these were observed just once. In total, the top ten clones hold approximately 29% of the sample.

Moderately to severely active disease, a Clinical Activity Score of at least 3, a NOSPECS grade of at least 4, and a duration under 3 months were present in ophthalmopathy patients. Any patient with an uncontrolled infection, another autoimmune disease, pregnancy or lactation was excluded. Diagnoses were established on the basis of clinical symptoms, serum thyroxine and TRAb, thyroid ultrasound, and orbital computed tomography. PBMCs were isolated from roughly 10 ml of fresh peripheral blood by Ficoll-Paque density gradient centrifugation. Total RNA was extracted using Trizol reagent, and RNA quality was assessed on an Agilent 2100 Bioanalyzer. CDR1 and CDR2, looked up from the germline V gene, are SQVTM and ANQGSEA. The trim is 6 bases for V and 8 bases for J, with a gap of 12 bases between the germline ends. Including the terminal cysteine and phenylalanine, the CDR3 comprises 11 residues. Only CDR3 DNA is held: 33 bases, read in frame from base 1.

The sample was blood. This TCR was sampled from a man aged 45-65 years with Graves' ophthalmopathy. The rearrangement combines TRBV29-1 with TRBJ2-3; confidence is insufficient to name the D gene. The CDR3 reads CSVLPSGTQYF. The nucleotides are TGCAGCGTACTACCTTCGGGTACGCAGTATTTT.